This T cell receptor (beta chain) was identified during a study of response to subunit inactivated influenza vaccine. The CDR3 runs 15 residues. CDR1 is MNHEY, CDR2 SVGEGT, per germline. V was cut by 4 bases and J by 5 bases, with 17 bases left in between. This clonotype occurred a few times. Its antigen is unknown. TCRdb analysed the RT-PCR reads with MiXCR anew, one entry per CDR3 protein. The sample carries a few hundred thousand distinct CDR3 sequences, 6% to 9% recorded once. Whole-study results and caveats: The study's authors posited that every seasonal influenza vaccination enlists few new T cells.

The sample here was PBMCs from blood, taken around 25 months after vaccination. J is TRBJ2-5 and V is TRBV6-2 or TRBV6-3, with D unresolved. This clonotype originated in a man aged 45-69 years who received an inactivated influenza vaccine. The DNA of the CDR3 is TGTGCCAGCAGTTCCCTCCCAACCCTCCGGGAGACCCAGTACTTC. Its protein product is CASSSLPTLRETQYF.